The clone carrying this T cell receptor beta chain was recorded only once. These data belong to a study of blood T cell repertoires in COVID-19. CDR1 is SGHTA, CDR2 FQGNSA, per germline. The CDR3 runs to 15 residues. The V and J ends lost 5 bases and 0 bases, in that order; junction bases with no gene match: 1. Living in roughly 23 US areas, the participants were between roughly 18 and 95 years of age. The protocol was immunoSEQ multiplex PCR, while the TCRdb copy is restricted to in-frame clones and leaves out a portion. The sample consists of about 270,000 clones, around 90% of them appearing once. The chain links TRBV7-2 to TRBJ1-3, with 10 bases fitting TRBD1. Sequenced input: PBMCs or T cells enriched from blood (not recorded which). This sequence originates from a woman aged 35 to 49 with acute COVID-19. The DNA of the CDR3 is TGTGCCAGCAGCCGGACAGGGGGCTCTGGAAACACCATATATTTT. Amino acid sequence: CASSRTGGSGNTIYF.